This T cell receptor beta chain stems from a study of blood T cell repertoires in COVID-19. Study details: COVID-19 samples, acute and convalescent, were from the United States, Italy and Spain. T cells, B-cell-depleted T cells, or PBMCs provided the cDNA or gDNA that served as material.

V was clipped by 4 bases and J by 7 bases, with 17 bases between them. Looked up from germline, CDR1 is SGHDN and CDR2 is FVKESK. The CDR3 has 15 residues. Authors' analysis steps: Reference gene primer amplification gave estimated nucleated cell counts. Only in-frame clones appear in the TCRdb table, and some are missing; sequencing was by immunoSEQ multiplex PCR. V and J calls and clone size follow that table, whereas D and trimming were derived from the DNA. The sample shows some 240,000 clones, roughly 82% of them seen only once. The TCR comes from a man aged 45-65 years with active or convalescent COVID-19. This sequence joins TRBV14 and TRBJ2-1, with D perhaps matching TRBD1 (6 bases). Sequenced sample: peripheral blood. The CDR3 here is CASSRISRGWNEQFF. CDR3 bases: TGTGCCAGCAGCCGCATCAGCAGGGGTTGGAATGAGCAGTTCTTC.